This TCR beta chain is from a study of response to subunit inactivated influenza vaccine. Findings and caveats of the study: The study's authors posited that every seasonal influenza vaccination enlists few new T cells.

There are many counts of this clonotype. Its antigen is not identified. CDR3 length: 15 residues. The germline V and J ends were trimmed by 5 bases and 0 bases, with 11 bases remaining between them. One entry per CDR3 protein, called by TCRdb with MiXCR from the RT-PCR reads. Among about 800,000 distinct CDR3 sequences listed, approximately 22% were seen once. The TCR was taken from a man between 45 and 60 years old who received an inactivated influenza vaccine. V and J are TRBV12-3 or TRBV12-4 and TRBJ1-3; no clear D gene. The material was PBMCs from blood, obtained 5 days after vaccination. For the CDR3, the DNA is TGTGCCAGCAGTCCCCGACATAGCTCTGGAAACACCATATATTTT. It encodes CASSPRHSSGNTIYF.